Listed here are 20 T cell receptor beta chains from one sample, sequenced in a study of cytomegalovirus exposure and HLA in healthy donors. The PCR used 60 Vbeta and 13 Jbeta primers. Clones were sequenced by immunoSEQ multiplex PCR, and TCRdb holds only the in-frame ones, with some missing. The sample includes roughly 120,000 clones, 55% to 80% of them seen just once. The sample consisted of PBMCs. The receptors come from a woman in her twenties or thirties in good health and CMV-seronegative.

The chain recombines TRBV7-2 with TRBJ1-5, with D possibly matching TRBD1 (6 bases). CDR3 size: 15 residues. V lost 4 bases to trimming and J lost 1 base, with 11 bases between them. Germline CDR1 and CDR2: SGHTA and FQGNSA. The CDR3 reads CASSWAQGSNQPQHF. CDR3 DNA: TGTGCCAGCAGCTGGGCCCAGGGGAGCAATCAGCCCCAGCATTTT.

The chain couples TRBV7-9 to TRBJ1-4, with D hard to call. The CDR3 loop spans 15 amino acids. Germline CDR1 and CDR2: SEHNR and FQNEAQ (reference sequence). With 5 bases removed from V and 6 bases from J, the gap between germline ends came to 16 bases. CDR3 in amino acids: CASSPPPTWDEKLFF. CDR3 nucleotide sequence: TGTGCCAGCAGCCCGCCTCCGACTTGGGATGAAAAACTGTTTTTT.

The rearrangement links TRBV2 to TRBJ2-7; D may be TRBD1 (6 bases). Germline V gene lookup returns CDR1 SNHLY and CDR2 FYNNEI. The CDR3 contains 15 residues. Trimming pared 6 bases from V and 2 bases from J, leaving 17 bases between. CDR3 amino acids: CASSESPTGTYEQYF. CDR3 DNA: TGTGCCAGCAGCGAATCGCCCACAGGGACCTACGAGCAGTACTTC.

The gene calls are TRBV15 and TRBJ2-1; perhaps TRBD2 as D (6 bases). CDR3 length: 16 amino acids. The germline V gene has CDR1 LNHNV and CDR2 YYDKDF (reference sequence). Trimming cost V 5 bases and J 2 bases, with 16 bases left between them. In nucleotides, the CDR3 is TGTGCCACCAGCCCCCGCGGCGGGATAGCCTACAATGAGCAGTTCTTC. Translation: CATSPRGGIAYNEQFF.

CDR3 residues: CASERTSGNEQFF. As DNA, the CDR3 is TGTGCCAGTGAAAGGACTAGCGGCAATGAGCAGTTCTTC. The V and J genes are TRBV11-2 and TRBJ2-1, with 10 bases aligning to TRBD2. Trimming removed 9 bases from V and 6 bases from J; junction bases left unmatched: 5. This CDR3 is built from 13 residues. Germline CDR1 reads SGHAT; CDR2 reads FQNNGV.

V gene TRBV28 combines with J gene TRBJ2-7; no reliable D call. The V gene lost 1 base and the J gene lost 2 bases, with 9 bases spanning the gap. The CDR3 totals 14 residues. The germline gives CDR1 MDHEN, CDR2 SYDVKM. The CDR3 region has the DNA TGTGCCAGCAGTTTATCTCATCCGGCCTACGAGCAGTACTTC. It translates to CASSLSHPAYEQYF.

The rearrangement uses TRBV27 and TRBJ1-2; 8 bases are a match to TRBD1. The CDR3 is made up of 12 amino acids. Germline lookup yields CDR1 MNHEY and CDR2 SMNVEV (reference sequence). The junction had 1 base not matched to a gene; V was cut back by 5 bases and J by 5 bases. CDR3 sequence reads: CASSGQGYGYTF. DNA for the CDR3: TGTGCCAGCAGTGGACAGGGTTATGGCTACACCTTC.

The chain has TRBV28 and TRBJ2-1, with D perhaps TRBD2 (6 bases). This CDR3 contains 15 residues. Trimming took off 5 bases at V and 0 bases at J, with 11 bases between the two ends. Germline assignment: CDR1 MDHEN and CDR2 SYDVKM. CDR3: CASSLRGSSYNEQFF. The DNA of the CDR3 is TGTGCCAGCAGTCTCCGGGGGAGCTCCTACAATGAGCAGTTCTTC.

The chain joins TRBV29-1 to TRBJ2-7; weak D call: TRBD2 (7 bases). The CDR3 spans 15 residues. Trimming shortened V by 0 bases and J by 6 bases, and 18 bases separated the two germline ends. Germline V gene lookup returns CDR1 SQVTM and CDR2 ANQGSEA. The CDR3 nucleotides read TGCAGCGTTGAAGAACAGGGTAGAGCGGGACGCGAGCAGTACTTC. As protein: CSVEEQGRAGREQYF.

V usage is TRBV5-1 and J usage is TRBJ2-3, with D perhaps matching TRBD2 (5 bases). Germline V gene lookup returns CDR1 SGHRS and CDR2 YFSETQ. The length of the CDR3 is 14 residues. The germline V and J ends were trimmed by 0 bases and 0 bases, with 5 bases remaining between them. The CDR3 nucleotides read TGCGCCAGCAGCTTGGCGGGAAGCACAGATACGCAGTATTTT. Its protein product is CASSLAGSTDTQYF.

This chain uses TRBV4-1 with TRBJ2-5; D perhaps matches TRBD1 (6 bases). This CDR3 has 18 residues. V lost 3 bases to trimming and J lost 2 bases, with 22 bases between them. Germline V CDR1 and CDR2: MGHRA, YSYEKL. CDR3 residues: CASSHATLGAVRQETQYF. The CDR3 DNA sequence: TGCGCCAGCAGCCATGCCACCTTGGGGGCTGTTAGGCAAGAGACCCAGTACTTC.

This clone was counted only a few times. This chain joins TRBV5-1 and TRBJ2-7; 10 bases match TRBD2. Trimming took 0 bases from V and 7 from J; bases not matched to a gene: 4. This CDR3 has 14 residues. From germline, CDR1 is SGHRS and CDR2 YFSETQ. The CDR3 DNA sequence: TGCGCCAGCAGCTTGGAAAGCGGGAGGGGTGAGCAGTACTTC. It translates to CASSLESGRGEQYF.

The chain links TRBV5-1 to TRBJ1-3, with D maybe TRBD1 (5 bases). The germline V and J ends were trimmed by 0 bases and 4 bases, with 8 bases remaining between them. The V gene's germline CDR1 is SGHRS and CDR2 YFSETQ. CDR3 length: 14 amino acids. Here the CDR3 reads CASSLGGEGNTIYF. The CDR3 DNA sequence: TGCGCCAGCAGCTTGGGGGGCGAAGGAAACACCATATATTTT. The whole variable domain, remainder taken from reference TRBV5-1 and TRBJ1-3, is KAGVTQTPRYLIKTRGQQVTLSCSPISGHRSVSWYQQTPGQGLQFLFEYFSETQRNKGNFPGRFSGRQFSNSRSEMNVSTLELGDSALYLCASSLGGEGNTIYFGEGSWLTVV.

Written as DNA, the CDR3 is TGTGCCAGCAGCGTCGGGTGGCAGTTGAGCTCCTACGAGCAGTACTTC. It encodes CASSVGWQLSSYEQYF. This rearrangement joins TRBV9 to TRBJ2-7, with no clear D. CDR1 and CDR2 (germline): SGDLS, YYNGEE. The ends were cut back, 2 bases at V and 0 bases at J, with 15 bases in the middle. The CDR3 spans 16 residues.

This rearrangement joins TRBV6-5 to TRBJ1-1; possibly TRBD1 for D (6 bases). The germline gives CDR1 MNHEY, CDR2 SVGAGI. The CDR3 runs to 14 residues. Trimming removed 7 bases from V and 5 bases from J, with 17 bases in between. This CDR3 is CASNMGALETEAFF. The CDR3 bases are TGTGCCAGCAACATGGGGGCGCTGGAAACTGAAGCTTTCTTT.

With regard to this clone: At one boundary the junction diverges from the germline segment, which might be a read error. Additional DNA sequences in this sample encode the identical CDR3. The V and J genes are TRBV6-1 and TRBJ2-7; 9 nucleotides agree with TRBD1. The CDR3 is 17 amino acids. The germline V gene has CDR1 MNHNS and CDR2 SASEGT. CDR3 sequence: CASSARRGTGSPYEQYF. The CDR3, as DNA: TGTGCCAGCAGTGCTCGACGAGGGACAGGGAGTCCCTATGAGCAGTACTTC.

This clone has just one count. The chain combines TRBV18 with TRBJ2-2; 13 bases map to TRBD2. The CDR3 has 16 amino acids. V lost 2 bases, J lost 7 bases, and 4 bases stayed unmatched. Germline CDR1 reads KGHSH; CDR2 reads LQKENI. The CDR3 coding sequence is TGTGCCAGCTCACCAGTAGGACTAGCGGGAGTCGGGGAGCTGTTTTTT. Amino acid sequence: CASSPVGLAGVGELFF.

The rearrangement links TRBV5-1 to TRBJ1-1, with 7 bases identical to TRBD1. Unmatched junction bases numbered 17, after V lost 6 bases and J lost 6 bases. This CDR3 region has 16 residues. CDR1 is SGHRS, CDR2 YFSETQ, per germline. CDR3 residues: CASTKMTGRVSAEAFF. The CDR3 nucleotides read TGCGCCAGCACGAAAATGACAGGGCGGGTAAGCGCTGAAGCTTTCTTT. Complete variable domain (other parts from reference TRBV5-1 and TRBJ1-1): KAGVTQTPRYLIKTRGQQVTLSCSPISGHRSVSWYQQTPGQGLQFLFEYFSETQRNKGNFPGRFSGRQFSNSRSEMNVSTLELGDSALYLCASTKMTGRVSAEAFFGQGTRLTVV.

The CDR3, as DNA: TGTGCCAGCAGTTTATTTCAGGGGACCTACGAGCAGTACTTC. Protein sequence: CASSLFQGTYEQYF. The chain recombines TRBV28 with TRBJ2-7, with TRBD1 as a possible D gene (6 bases). Germline CDR1 MDHEN, CDR2 SYDVKM. This CDR3 is 14 amino acids long. V dropped 1 base and J dropped 2 bases, with 9 bases sitting between them.

About this clone itself: At one end, the junction sequence differs from germline, possibly due to a read error. Distinct nucleotide sequences in the sample also encode this CDR3. The J gene is TRBJ1-4, the V gene TRBV15; TRBD1 is a possible D gene (5 bases). This CDR3 region has 16 residues. Germline V gene lookup returns CDR1 LNHNV and CDR2 YYDKDF (reference sequence). CDR3 coding DNA: TGCGCCACCAGCAGAGAGTCGGCAGGGAAGGGTGAAAAACTGTTTTTT. Its translation is CATSRESAGKGEKLFF. Full variable domain (missing parts from reference TRBV15 and TRBJ1-4): DAMVIQNPRYQVTQFGKPVTLSCSQTLNHNVMYWYQQKSSQAPKLLFHYYDKDFNNEADTPDNFQSRRPNTSFCFLDIRSPGLGDTAMYLCATSRESAGKGEKLFFGSGTQLSVL.